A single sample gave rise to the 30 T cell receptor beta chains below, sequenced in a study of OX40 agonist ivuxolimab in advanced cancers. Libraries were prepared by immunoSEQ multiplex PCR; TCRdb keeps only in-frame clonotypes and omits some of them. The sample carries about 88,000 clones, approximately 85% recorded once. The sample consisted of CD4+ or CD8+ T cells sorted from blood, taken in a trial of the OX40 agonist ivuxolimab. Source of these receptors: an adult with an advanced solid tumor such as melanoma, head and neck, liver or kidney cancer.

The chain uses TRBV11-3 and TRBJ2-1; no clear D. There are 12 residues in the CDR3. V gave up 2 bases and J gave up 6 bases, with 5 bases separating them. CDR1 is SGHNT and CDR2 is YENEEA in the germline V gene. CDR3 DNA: TGTGCCAGCAGCTTATCGCCCAATGAGCAGTTCTTC. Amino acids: CASSLSPNEQFF.

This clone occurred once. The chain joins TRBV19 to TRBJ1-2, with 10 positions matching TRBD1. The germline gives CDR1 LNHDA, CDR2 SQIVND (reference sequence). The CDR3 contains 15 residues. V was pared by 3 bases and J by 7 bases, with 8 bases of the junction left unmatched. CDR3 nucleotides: TGTGCCAGTAGTATGACAGGGGGCTCCCTAGCTGGCTACACCTTC. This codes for CASSMTGGSLAGYTF.

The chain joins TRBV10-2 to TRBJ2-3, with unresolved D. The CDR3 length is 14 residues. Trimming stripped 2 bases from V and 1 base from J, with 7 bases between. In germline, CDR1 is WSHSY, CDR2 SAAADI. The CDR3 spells CASSEGWGTDTQYF. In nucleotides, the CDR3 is TGCGCCAGCAGTGAGGGTTGGGGCACAGATACGCAGTATTTT.

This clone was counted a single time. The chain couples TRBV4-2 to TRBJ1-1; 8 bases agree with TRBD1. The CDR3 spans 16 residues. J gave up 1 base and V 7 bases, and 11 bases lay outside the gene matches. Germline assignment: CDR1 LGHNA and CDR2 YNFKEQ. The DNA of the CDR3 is TGTGCCAGCACCTCAGAAACGGACAGGGAGAACACTGAAGCTTTCTTT. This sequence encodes CASTSETDRENTEAFF.

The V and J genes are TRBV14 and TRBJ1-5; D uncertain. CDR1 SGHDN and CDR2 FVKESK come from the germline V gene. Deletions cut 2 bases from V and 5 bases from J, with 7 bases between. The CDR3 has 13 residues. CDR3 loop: CASSQRAHQPQHF. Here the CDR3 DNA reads TGTGCCAGCAGCCAAAGGGCGCATCAGCCCCAGCATTTT.

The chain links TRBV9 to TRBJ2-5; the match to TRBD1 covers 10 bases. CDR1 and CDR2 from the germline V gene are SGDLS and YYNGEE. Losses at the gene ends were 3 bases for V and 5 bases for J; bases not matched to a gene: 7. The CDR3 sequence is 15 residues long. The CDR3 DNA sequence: TGTGCCAGCAGCGGGACAGGGGGAAGTCATGAGACCCAGTACTTC. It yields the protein CASSGTGGSHETQYF.

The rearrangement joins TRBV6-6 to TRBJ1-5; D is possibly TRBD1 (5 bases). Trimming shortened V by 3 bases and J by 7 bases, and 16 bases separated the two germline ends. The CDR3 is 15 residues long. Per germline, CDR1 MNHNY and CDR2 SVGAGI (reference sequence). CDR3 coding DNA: TGTGCCAGCAGTTATGATCGAGGGGCAAGACAGCCCCAGCATTTT. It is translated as CASSYDRGARQPQHF.

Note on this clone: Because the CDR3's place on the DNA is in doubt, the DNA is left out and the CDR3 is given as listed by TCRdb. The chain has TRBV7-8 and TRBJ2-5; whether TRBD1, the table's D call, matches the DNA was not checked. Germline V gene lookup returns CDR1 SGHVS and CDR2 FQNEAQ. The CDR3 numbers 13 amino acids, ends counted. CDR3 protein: CATVAGGRETQYF.

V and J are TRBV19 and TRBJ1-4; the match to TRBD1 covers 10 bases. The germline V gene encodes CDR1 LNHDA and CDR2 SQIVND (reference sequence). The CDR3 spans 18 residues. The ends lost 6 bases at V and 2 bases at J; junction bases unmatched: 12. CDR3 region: CASSRRGQGRATNEKLFF. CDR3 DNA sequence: TGTGCCAGTAGCAGGCGGGGACAGGGGCGGGCGACTAATGAAAAACTGTTTTTT.

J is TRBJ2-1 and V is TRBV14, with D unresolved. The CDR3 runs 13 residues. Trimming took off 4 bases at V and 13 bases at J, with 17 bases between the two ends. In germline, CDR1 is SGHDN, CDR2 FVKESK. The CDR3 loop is CASSLPGGRLQFF. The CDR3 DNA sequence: TGTGCCAGCAGCCTCCCCGGCGGTAGACTCCAGTTCTTC.

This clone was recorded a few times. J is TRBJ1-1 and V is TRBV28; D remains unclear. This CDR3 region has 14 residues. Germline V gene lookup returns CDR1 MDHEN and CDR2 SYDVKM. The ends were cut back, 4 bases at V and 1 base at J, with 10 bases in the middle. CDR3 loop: CASSSPGWNTEAFF. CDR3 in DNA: TGTGCCAGCAGTTCTCCAGGATGGAACACTGAAGCTTTCTTT. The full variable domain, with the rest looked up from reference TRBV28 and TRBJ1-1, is DVKVTQSSRYLVKRTGEKVFLECVQDMDHENMFWYRQDPGLGLRLIYFSYDVKMKEKGDIPEGYSVSREKKERFSLILESASTNQTSMYLCASSSPGWNTEAFFGQGTRLTVV.

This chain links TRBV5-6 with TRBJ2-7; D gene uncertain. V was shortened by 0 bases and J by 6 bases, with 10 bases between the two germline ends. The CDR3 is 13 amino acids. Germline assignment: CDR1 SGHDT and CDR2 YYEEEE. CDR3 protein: CASSLARYGEQYV. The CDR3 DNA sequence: TGTGCCAGCAGCTTGGCCCGGTACGGCGAGCAGTACGTC.

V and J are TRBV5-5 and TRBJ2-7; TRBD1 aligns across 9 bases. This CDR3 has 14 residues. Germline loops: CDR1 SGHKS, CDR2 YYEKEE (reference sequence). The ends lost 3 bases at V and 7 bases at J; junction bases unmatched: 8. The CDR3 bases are TGTGCCAGCAGCTCCGGGACAGGGCATATTGAGCAGTACGTC. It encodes CASSSGTGHIEQYV.

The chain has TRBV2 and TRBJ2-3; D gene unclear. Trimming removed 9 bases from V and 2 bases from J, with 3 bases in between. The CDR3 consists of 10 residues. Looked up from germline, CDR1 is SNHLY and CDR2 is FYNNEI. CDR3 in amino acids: CARNTDTQYF. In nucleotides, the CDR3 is TGTGCCAGAAACACAGATACGCAGTATTTT. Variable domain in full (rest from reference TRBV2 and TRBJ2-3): EPEVTQTPSHQVTQMGQEVILRCVPISNHLYFYWYRQILGQKVEFLVSFYNNEISEKSEIFDDQFSVERPDGSNFTLKIRSTKLEDSAMYFCARNTDTQYFGPGTRLTVL.

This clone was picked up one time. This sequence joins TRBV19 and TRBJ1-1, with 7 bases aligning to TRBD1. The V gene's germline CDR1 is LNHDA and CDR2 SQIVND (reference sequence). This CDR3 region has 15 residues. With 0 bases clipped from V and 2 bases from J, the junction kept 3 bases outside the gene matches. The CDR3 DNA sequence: TGTGCCAGTAGTATAGAGGGACAGTTAAACACTGAAGCTTTCTTT. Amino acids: CASSIEGQLNTEAFF.

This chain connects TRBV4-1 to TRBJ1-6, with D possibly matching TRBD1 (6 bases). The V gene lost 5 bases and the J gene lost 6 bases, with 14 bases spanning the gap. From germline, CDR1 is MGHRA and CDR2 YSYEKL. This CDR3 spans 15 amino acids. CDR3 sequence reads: CASSSWTEANSPLHF. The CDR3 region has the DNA TGCGCCAGCAGCTCCTGGACAGAAGCTAATTCACCCCTCCACTTT.

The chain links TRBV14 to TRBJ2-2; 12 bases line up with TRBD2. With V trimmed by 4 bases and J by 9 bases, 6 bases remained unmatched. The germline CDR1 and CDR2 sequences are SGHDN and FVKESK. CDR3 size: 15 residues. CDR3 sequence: CASSLWTSGVRELFF. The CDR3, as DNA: TGTGCCAGCAGCCTTTGGACTAGCGGGGTGAGGGAGCTGTTTTTT.

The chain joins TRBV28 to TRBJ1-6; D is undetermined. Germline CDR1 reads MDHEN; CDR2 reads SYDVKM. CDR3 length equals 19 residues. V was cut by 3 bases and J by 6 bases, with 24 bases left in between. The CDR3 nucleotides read TGTGCCAGCAGTTTTGGACGTCCGGGTGAGGCCCTTAGTAATTCACCCCTCCACTTT. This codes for CASSFGRPGEALSNSPLHF. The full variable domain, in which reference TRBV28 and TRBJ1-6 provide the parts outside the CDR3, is DVKVTQSSRYLVKRTGEKVFLECVQDMDHENMFWYRQDPGLGLRLIYFSYDVKMKEKGDIPEGYSVSREKKERFSLILESASTNQTSMYLCASSFGRPGEALSNSPLHFGNGTRLTVT.

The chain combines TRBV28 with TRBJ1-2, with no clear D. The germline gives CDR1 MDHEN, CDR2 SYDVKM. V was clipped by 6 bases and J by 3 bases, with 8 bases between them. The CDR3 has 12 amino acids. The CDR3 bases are TGTGCCAGCAGCACCGGGGACTATGGCTACACCTTC. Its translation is CASSTGDYGYTF.

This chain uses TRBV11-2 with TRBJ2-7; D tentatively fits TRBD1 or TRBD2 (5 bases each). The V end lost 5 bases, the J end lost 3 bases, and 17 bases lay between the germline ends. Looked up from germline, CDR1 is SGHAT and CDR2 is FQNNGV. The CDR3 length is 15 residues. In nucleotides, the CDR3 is TGTGCCAGCAGCCCCCGCTTCCTGGGGGACTACGAGCAGTACTTC. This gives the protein CASSPRFLGDYEQYF. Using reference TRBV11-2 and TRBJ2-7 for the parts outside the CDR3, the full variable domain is EAGVAQSPRYKIIEKRQSVAFWCNPISGHATLYWYQQILGQGPKLLIQFQNNGVVDDSQLPKDRFSAERLKGVDSTLKIQPAKLEDSAVYLCASSPRFLGDYEQYFGPGTRLTVT.

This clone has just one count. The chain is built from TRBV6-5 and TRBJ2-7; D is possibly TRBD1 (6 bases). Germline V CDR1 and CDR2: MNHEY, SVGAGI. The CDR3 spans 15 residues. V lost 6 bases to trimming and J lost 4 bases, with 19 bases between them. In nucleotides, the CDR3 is TGTGCCAGCAGCCCTGCGAGGGACACAAATTACGAGCAGTACGTC. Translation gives CASSPARDTNYEQYV.

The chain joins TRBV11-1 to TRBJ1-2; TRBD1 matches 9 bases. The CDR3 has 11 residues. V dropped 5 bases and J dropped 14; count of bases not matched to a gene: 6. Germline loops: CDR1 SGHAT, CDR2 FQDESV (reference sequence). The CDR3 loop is CASSTTGGLTF. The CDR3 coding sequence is TGTGCCAGCAGCACGACAGGGGGTTTGACCTTC.

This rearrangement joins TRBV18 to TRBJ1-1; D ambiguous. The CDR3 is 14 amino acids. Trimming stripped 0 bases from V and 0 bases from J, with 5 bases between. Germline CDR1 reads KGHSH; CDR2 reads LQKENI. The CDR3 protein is CASSPPKMNTEAFF. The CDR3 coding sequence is TGTGCCAGCTCACCACCAAAAATGAACACTGAAGCTTTCTTT.

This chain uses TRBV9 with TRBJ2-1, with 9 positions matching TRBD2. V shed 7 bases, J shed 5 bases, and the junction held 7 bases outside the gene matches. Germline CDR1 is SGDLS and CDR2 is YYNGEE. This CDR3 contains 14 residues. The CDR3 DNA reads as TGTGCCAGCGGCGGGCTAGCGGGAAACAATGAGCAGTTCTTC. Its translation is CASGGLAGNNEQFF.

CDR3 loop: CASSINRGNSPLHF. CDR3 nucleotide sequence: TGTGCCAGTAGTATAAACAGGGGTAATTCACCCCTCCACTTT. The V and J genes are TRBV19 and TRBJ1-6, with TRBD1 matching 7 bases. Germline loops: CDR1 LNHDA, CDR2 SQIVND (reference sequence). This CDR3 has 14 amino acids. The ends lost 2 bases at V and 6 bases at J; junction bases unmatched: 1.

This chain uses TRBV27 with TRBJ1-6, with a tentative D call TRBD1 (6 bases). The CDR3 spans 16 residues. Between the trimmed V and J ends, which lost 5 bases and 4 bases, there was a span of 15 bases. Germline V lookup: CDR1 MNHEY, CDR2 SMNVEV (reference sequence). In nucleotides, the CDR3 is TGTGCCAGCAGTCCAACAGGGTCCGGGTATAATTCACCCCTCCACTTT. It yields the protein CASSPTGSGYNSPLHF.

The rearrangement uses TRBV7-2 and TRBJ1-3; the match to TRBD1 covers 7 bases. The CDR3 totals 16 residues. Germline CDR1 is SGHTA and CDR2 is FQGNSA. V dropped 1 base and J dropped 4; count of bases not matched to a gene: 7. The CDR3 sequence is CASSLGDRPGGNTIYF. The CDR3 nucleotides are TGTGCCAGCAGCTTAGGGGACAGACCGGGGGGAAACACCATATATTTT.

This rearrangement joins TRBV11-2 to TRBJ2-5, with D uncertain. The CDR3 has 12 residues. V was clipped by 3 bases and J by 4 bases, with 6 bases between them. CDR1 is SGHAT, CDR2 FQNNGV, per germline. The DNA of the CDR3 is TGTGCCAGCAGCTTTGGTGGAGAGACCCAGTACTTC. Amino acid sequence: CASSFGGETQYF.

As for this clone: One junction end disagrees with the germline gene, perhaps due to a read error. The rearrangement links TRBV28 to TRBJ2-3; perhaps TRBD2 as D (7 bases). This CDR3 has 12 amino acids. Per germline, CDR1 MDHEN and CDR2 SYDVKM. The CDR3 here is CASSSDTGGPRF. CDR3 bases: TGTGCCAGCAGTTCCGATACCGGGGGGCCCCGTTTT.

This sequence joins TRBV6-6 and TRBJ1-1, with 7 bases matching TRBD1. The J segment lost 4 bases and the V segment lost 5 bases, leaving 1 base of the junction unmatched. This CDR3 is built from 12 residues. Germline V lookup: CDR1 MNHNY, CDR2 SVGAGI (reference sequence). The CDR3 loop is CASSRDSTEAFF. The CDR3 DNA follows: TGTGCCAGCAGTCGGGACAGCACTGAAGCTTTCTTT.